Sequencing of this TCR beta chain was carried out in a study of shared clonotypes between healthy human individuals. The input for sorted-subset replicate PCRs was around 200 ng DNA, 25,000 to 35,000 T cell genomes. Sequenced by immunoSEQ multiplex PCR; TCRdb stores in-frame clones only, minus some. The sample carries approximately 1,000,000 clones, approximately 75% recorded once. The receptor comes from a man between 18 and 29 years old in good health. Some clones in this sample may be carry-over from other donors' samples. The source material was memory CD4+ T cells from PBMCs. Specified subset: CD45RA-negative fraction.

The CDR3 coding sequence is TGTGCCAGCAGTGTAGCGGGAGGAATGGATACGCAGTATTTT. This gives the protein CASSVAGGMDTQYF. This chain uses TRBV6-4 with TRBJ2-3, with TRBD2 matching 10 bases. The ends lost 4 bases at V and 6 bases at J; junction bases unmatched: 4. The CDR3 consists of 14 residues. Per the germline V gene, CDR1 is MRHNA and CDR2 is SNTAGT.